Listed here is a single TCR beta chain. Its matching antigen is unknown. These data originate in a study of OX40 agonist ivuxolimab in advanced cancers. The method was immunoSEQ multiplex PCR; TCRdb's version includes in-frame clones alone and lacks a portion of them. Of about 72,000 clones listed, 85% to 90% are singletons. Findings of the study overall: There were also nonresponders showing low normalized T-cell clonal expansion. Compared with CD4+, CD8+ T cells on average had more expanded clones.

This CDR3 is 14 amino acids long. Looked up from germline, CDR1 is LNHDA and CDR2 is SQIVND (reference sequence). V was trimmed by 5 bases and J by 4 bases, leaving 12 bases between them. The specimen comprised CD4+ or CD8+ T cells sorted from blood, sampled in a trial of the OX40 agonist ivuxolimab. The chain is built from TRBV19 and TRBJ1-5; D unresolved. The sequence came from an adult with an advanced solid tumor such as melanoma, head and neck, liver or kidney cancer. DNA of the CDR3: TGTGCCAGTAGTGCGGCTCCCGGTAATCAGCCCCAGCATTTT. Its protein is CASSAAPGNQPQHF. The full variable domain, completed using reference TRBV19 and TRBJ1-5, is DGGITQSPKYLFRKEGQNVTLSCEQNLNHDAMYWYRQDPGQGLRLIYYSQIVNDFQKGDIAEGYSVSREKKESFPLTVTSAQKNPTAFYLCASSAAPGNQPQHFGDGTRLSIL.